The 29 T cell receptor beta chains reported below all come from one sample, sequenced in a study of cytotoxic CD8 clonotypes in ibrutinib-treated CLL. Clones were sequenced by immunoSEQ multiplex PCR, and TCRdb holds only the in-frame ones, with some missing. The table records about 300,000 clones, roughly four fifths of them present only once. The source material was PBMCs, sampled at disease progression, from a patient treated with ibrutinib. The source of these receptors is a human donor with chronic lymphocytic leukemia.

The V call is TRBV7-3, the J call TRBJ2-7; TRBD1 agrees at 9 bases. There are 17 residues in the CDR3. With 5 bases clipped from V and 3 bases from J, the junction kept 14 bases outside the gene matches. Germline-derived CDR1 and CDR2 are SGHTA and FQGTGA. The CDR3 region is CASSPTHRGLASYEQYF. CDR3 DNA sequence: TGTGCCAGCAGCCCAACCCACAGGGGGCTAGCGAGCTACGAGCAGTACTTC. The entire variable domain, with the rest obtained from reference TRBV7-3 and TRBJ2-7, is as follows: GAGVSQTPSNKVTEKGKYVELRCDPISGHTALYWYRQSLGQGPEFLIYFQGTGAADDSGLPNDRFFAVRPEGSVSTLKIQRTERGDSAVYLCASSPTHRGLASYEQYFGPGTRLTVT.

The chain recombines TRBV29-1 with TRBJ2-3; D gene ambiguous. The ends were cut back, 1 base at V and 1 base at J, with 12 bases in the middle. Per germline, CDR1 SQVTM and CDR2 ANQGSEA. The CDR3 is 15 amino acids. The CDR3 protein is CSVEGIRWGTDTQYF. CDR3 DNA sequence: TGCAGCGTTGAAGGGATACGATGGGGCACAGATACGCAGTATTTT.

The rearrangement uses TRBV29-1 and TRBJ1-1, with 10 nucleotides matching TRBD1. This CDR3 region has 14 residues. Per the germline V gene, CDR1 is SQVTM and CDR2 is ANQGSEA. The V and J ends lost 0 bases and 5 bases, in that order; junction bases with no gene match: 3. This CDR3 reads CSVEDRGQGTEAFF. CDR3 in DNA: TGCAGCGTTGAAGATCGGGGACAGGGGACTGAAGCTTTCTTT. Filled out from reference TRBV29-1 and TRBJ1-1, the complete variable domain reads SAVISQKPSRDICQRGTSLTIQCQVDSQVTMMFWYRQQPGQSLTLIATANQGSEATYESGFVIDKFPISRPNLTFSTLTVSNMSPEDSSIYLCSVEDRGQGTEAFFGQGTRLTVV.

V is TRBV15 and J is TRBJ2-5, with TRBD2 as a possible D gene (6 bases). The CDR3 spans 15 residues. Trimming took off 4 bases at V and 5 bases at J, with 17 bases between the two ends. Germline lookup yields CDR1 LNHNV and CDR2 YYDKDF (reference sequence). The CDR3 bases are TGTGCCACCAGCAAAGGAGGGACTCAAGGGGAGACCCAGTACTTC. Translating it yields CATSKGGTQGETQYF.

This clone was found a few times. The chain combines TRBV10-3 with TRBJ2-5, with TRBD1 as a possible D gene (5 bases). Germline loops: CDR1 ENHRY, CDR2 SYGVKD. This CDR3 has 13 residues. Trimming took off 3 bases at V and 1 base at J, with 6 bases between the two ends. CDR3 sequence: CAISETGQETQYF. As DNA, the CDR3 is TGTGCCATCAGTGAAACAGGCCAAGAGACCCAGTACTTC.

This sequence joins TRBV27 and TRBJ2-3, with 7 bases aligning to TRBD1. The V gene's germline CDR1 is MNHEY and CDR2 SMNVEV (reference sequence). The CDR3 contains 16 residues. The V gene end was trimmed by 5 bases and the J gene end by 0 bases; junction bases not matched to a gene: 8. The DNA of the CDR3 is TGTGCCAGCAGTGTCCACAGGGGAACTAGCACAGATACGCAGTATTTT. Its protein product is CASSVHRGTSTDTQYF.

The chain joins TRBV6-6 to TRBJ2-2; the D call may be TRBD1 or TRBD2 (5 bases each). The germline gives CDR1 MNHNY, CDR2 SVGAGI (reference sequence). This CDR3 spans 16 amino acids. Trimming took 6 bases from V and 0 from J, leaving 14 bases between them. The CDR3: CASRPYLGANTGELFF. CDR3 DNA: TGTGCCAGCAGACCCTATCTGGGGGCGAACACCGGGGAGCTGTTTTTT.

The J gene is TRBJ2-3, the V gene TRBV5-1; 12 positions match TRBD2. CDR3 length equals 15 residues. Per germline, CDR1 SGHRS and CDR2 YFSETQ. Trimming removed 4 bases from V and 3 bases from J; junction bases left unmatched: 3. CDR3 nucleotides: TGCGCCAGCAGCCCTCTAGCGGGGGGGACAGATACGCAGTATTTT. Translation: CASSPLAGGTDTQYF.

The chain combines TRBV7-2 with TRBJ1-2; TRBD1 might be the D (6 bases). V was cut by 3 bases and J by 4 bases, with 18 bases left in between. This CDR3 region has 16 residues. CDR1 is SGHTA, CDR2 FQGNSA, per germline. For the CDR3, the DNA is TGTGCCAGCAGCTTCGGGACGGGGGGCGGTGGCTATGGCTACACCTTC. It is translated as CASSFGTGGGGYGYTF.

Only one count was recorded for this clone. The genes are TRBV18 and TRBJ2-3, with 8 nucleotides matching TRBD2. Germline V gene data show CDR1 as KGHSH and CDR2 as LQKENI. V trimming: 1 base; J trimming: 6 bases; junction bases outside the gene matches: 12. The CDR3 sequence is 17 residues long. DNA for the CDR3: TGTGCCAGCTCACCACTACCCAGCGGGAGCGTTGGGGATACGCAGTATTTT. Residues: CASSPLPSGSVGDTQYF.

This clone came up once. The chain is built from TRBV5-5 and TRBJ2-1; 7 positions agree with TRBD1. The ends lost 2 bases at V and 9 bases at J; junction bases unmatched: 5. Germline values: CDR1 SGHKS, CDR2 YYEKEE (reference sequence). The CDR3 spans 13 residues. CDR3 loop: CASSFQGVGEQFF. The CDR3 DNA sequence: TGTGCCAGCAGCTTCCAGGGGGTTGGTGAGCAGTTCTTC.

For the CDR3, the DNA is TGTGCCAGCTCAAGGGACAGGGGACAGAACACTGAAGCTTTCTTT. Translated, it gives CASSRDRGQNTEAFF. The chain uses TRBV18 and TRBJ1-1, with 10 bases identical to TRBD1. The CDR3 spans 15 residues. V was clipped by 5 bases and J by 1 base; unmatched bases: 4. Germline assignment: CDR1 KGHSH and CDR2 LQKENI.

This sequence joins TRBV7-3 and TRBJ2-1, with D possibly matching TRBD2 (5 bases). CDR1 and CDR2 from the germline V gene are SGHTA and FQGTGA. This CDR3 spans 15 amino acids. Trimming cost V 2 bases and J 9 bases, with 17 bases left between them. This chain's CDR3 is CASSLGSALVAEQFF. CDR3 coding DNA: TGTGCCAGCAGCTTAGGATCGGCACTAGTGGCTGAGCAGTTCTTC.

The chain joins TRBV4-1 to TRBJ1-3; D remains unclear. CDR1 is MGHRA and CDR2 is YSYEKL in the germline V gene. This CDR3 is 14 amino acids long. Trimming left V 4 bases short and J 2 bases short, with 9 bases between. DNA of the CDR3: TGCGCCAGCAGCCGACAACTGACTGGAAACACCATATATTTT. Its protein is CASSRQLTGNTIYF.

The genes are TRBV7-8 and TRBJ2-3; D unresolved. V was trimmed by 6 bases and J by 3 bases, leaving 22 bases between them. CDR3 length: 17 residues. In germline, CDR1 is SGHVS, CDR2 FQNEAQ. In DNA form, the CDR3 reads TGTGCCAGCAGAGGGTCATGGGTCCTAAACCCGACAGATACGCAGTATTTT. Encoded protein: CASRGSWVLNPTDTQYF. Supplemented by reference TRBV7-8 and TRBJ2-3, the full variable domain reads GAGVSQSPRYKVAKRGQDVALRCDPISGHVSLFWYQQALGQGPEFLTYFQNEAQLDKSGLPSDRFFAERPEGSVSTLKIQRTQQEDSAVYLCASRGSWVLNPTDTQYFGPGTRLTVL.

This clone appeared once. The chain couples TRBV1 to TRBJ1-3; the table names TRBD1, a call not compared with the DNA. TRBV1 is designated a pseudogene. The CDR3 contains 15 residues. CDR3 sequence (DNA): TGCACCAGCAGCCCACAGGTCCGCTCTGGAAACACCATATATTTT. It is translated as CTSSPQVRSGNTIYF.

The chain couples TRBV27 to TRBJ1-2; 8 positions agree with TRBD1. Germline CDR1 is MNHEY and CDR2 is SMNVEV (reference sequence). Trimming cost V 7 bases and J 2 bases; bases outside gene matches: 9. The CDR3 totals 15 residues. The CDR3 DNA is TGTGCCAGCACCTCTAGACAGGGGCCAAACTATGGCTACACCTTC. This sequence encodes CASTSRQGPNYGYTF.

The rearrangement uses TRBV29-1 and TRBJ2-3; perhaps TRBD2 as D (6 bases). The CDR3 runs to 14 residues. The germline V gene encodes CDR1 SQVTM and CDR2 ANQGSEA. The germline V and J ends were trimmed by 4 bases and 5 bases, with 16 bases remaining between them. The CDR3 region has the DNA TGCAGCGTTGGGGGAGGAGCAGTTAAAGATACGCAGTATTTT. Translated: CSVGGGAVKDTQYF.

This clone has a single count. J is TRBJ1-1 and V is TRBV5-8; no definite D call. This CDR3 region has 13 residues. From germline, CDR1 is SGHTS and CDR2 YDEGEE. Trimming removed 2 bases at V and 7 bases at J, with 12 bases between. CDR3 sequence reads: CASSFLGEIEAFF. The CDR3 DNA is TGTGCCAGCAGCTTCCTCGGGGAGATTGAAGCTTTCTTT.

The chain joins TRBV27 to TRBJ2-7; D gene unclear. The CDR3 runs 14 residues. The ends were cut back, 0 bases at V and 2 bases at J, with 8 bases in the middle. Germline values: CDR1 MNHEY, CDR2 SMNVEV (reference sequence). DNA for the CDR3: TGTGCCAGCAGTTTATCGTGGGTAGCCTACGAGCAGTACTTC. This gives the protein CASSLSWVAYEQYF.

The V gene is TRBV12-5, the J gene TRBJ1-1; unclear D gene. CDR1 and CDR2 from the germline V gene are LGHNT and FRNRAP. Deletions cut 2 bases from V and 8 bases from J, with 12 bases between. The CDR3 sequence is 13 residues long. The CDR3 loop is CASGLRVSDEAFF. DNA for the CDR3: TGTGCTAGTGGTTTGCGGGTCTCGGACGAAGCTTTCTTT.

This rearrangement joins TRBV6-5 to TRBJ1-4; 8 nucleotides agree with TRBD1. CDR3 length equals 14 residues. V lost 7 bases, J lost 4 bases, and 5 bases stayed unmatched. Germline values: CDR1 MNHEY, CDR2 SVGAGI. CDR3 in amino acids: CASKQQGGNEKLFF. The CDR3 DNA follows: TGTGCCAGCAAGCAACAGGGGGGTAATGAAAAACTGTTTTTT.

The V gene is TRBV10-3, the J gene TRBJ1-2; D is ambiguous. V was shortened by 2 bases and J by 4 bases, with 5 bases between the two germline ends. CDR3 length equals 12 residues. CDR1 and CDR2 from the germline V gene are ENHRY and SYGVKD. The CDR3 DNA is TGTGCCATCAGTGAGAAGACCTATGGCTACACCTTC. It yields the protein CAISEKTYGYTF.

The chain combines TRBV11-3 with TRBJ2-1; D is unresolved. Trimming shortened V by 5 bases and J by 3 bases, and 14 bases separated the two germline ends. The germline CDR1 and CDR2 sequences are SGHNT and YENEEA. CDR3 length: 15 amino acids. In nucleotides, the CDR3 is TGTGCCAGCAGCCATAGCTCTAGTAGCTACAATGAGCAGTTCTTC. It specifies CASSHSSSSYNEQFF.

The V call is TRBV5-1, the J call TRBJ1-2; D gene unclear. CDR3 size: 14 residues. The germline V and J ends were trimmed by 4 bases and 0 bases, with 10 bases remaining between them. Germline assignment: CDR1 SGHRS and CDR2 YFSETQ. DNA of the CDR3: TGCGCCAGCAGCCCGCAACAAACTAACTATGGCTACACCTTC. Its protein is CASSPQQTNYGYTF.

This clone has a handful of counts. This chain joins TRBV9 and TRBJ2-7; TRBD2 matches 8 bases. The CDR3 length is 15 residues. After removal of 0 bases from V and 2 bases from J, the junction contained 4 bases not matched to a gene. Germline V gives CDR1 SGDLS, CDR2 YYNGEE. The CDR3 is CASSVVAGGAYEQYF. The DNA of the CDR3 is TGTGCCAGCAGCGTAGTTGCGGGAGGCGCCTACGAGCAGTACTTC.

CDR3 amino acids: CASSFQVSYEQYF. DNA of the CDR3: TGTGCCAGCAGCTTTCAGGTCTCTTACGAGCAGTACTTC. The chain employs TRBV11-2 and TRBJ2-7; D call uncertain. The CDR3 is 13 residues long. CDR1 SGHAT and CDR2 FQNNGV come from the germline V gene. Trimming pared 3 bases from V and 4 bases from J, leaving 10 bases between.

This clone was picked up one time. The J gene is TRBJ2-3, the V gene TRBV7-9, with D uncertain. This CDR3 has 11 residues. Germline values: CDR1 SEHNR, CDR2 FQNEAQ (reference sequence). Trimming stripped 10 bases from V and 6 bases from J, with 11 bases between. CDR3 sequence (DNA): TGTGCCATCTTTTTGGGTGATACGCAGTATTTT. Translating gives CAIFLGDTQYF.

CDR3 DNA: TGTGCCAGCAGTGTCGGGACTGTTACTAGCAATCAGCCCCAGCATTTT. This gives the protein CASSVGTVTSNQPQHF. The V gene is TRBV6-1, the J gene TRBJ1-5, with a possible D match to TRBD1 (5 bases). V gave up 4 bases and J gave up 0 bases, with 13 bases separating them. The germline V gene encodes CDR1 MNHNS and CDR2 SASEGT. The CDR3 contains 16 residues.